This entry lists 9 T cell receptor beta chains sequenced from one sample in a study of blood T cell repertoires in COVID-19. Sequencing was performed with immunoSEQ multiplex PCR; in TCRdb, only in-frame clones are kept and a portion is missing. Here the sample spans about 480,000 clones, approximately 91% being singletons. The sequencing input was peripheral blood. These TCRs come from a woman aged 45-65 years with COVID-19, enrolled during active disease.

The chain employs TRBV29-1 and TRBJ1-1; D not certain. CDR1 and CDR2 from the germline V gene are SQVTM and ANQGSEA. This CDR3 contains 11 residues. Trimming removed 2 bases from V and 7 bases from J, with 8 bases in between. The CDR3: CSVERGGEAFF. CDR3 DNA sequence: TGCAGCGTTGAAAGAGGAGGTGAAGCTTTCTTT.

CDR3 nucleotides: TGTGCCAGCAGCTATCCTTTACAGGGAACTAATGAAAAACTGTTTTTT. Protein product: CASSYPLQGTNEKLFF. V and J are TRBV11-2 and TRBJ1-4; D possibly corresponds to TRBD1 (6 bases). Germline V lookup: CDR1 SGHAT, CDR2 FQNNGV. Trimming pared 4 bases from V and 1 base from J, leaving 13 bases between. This CDR3 region has 16 residues.

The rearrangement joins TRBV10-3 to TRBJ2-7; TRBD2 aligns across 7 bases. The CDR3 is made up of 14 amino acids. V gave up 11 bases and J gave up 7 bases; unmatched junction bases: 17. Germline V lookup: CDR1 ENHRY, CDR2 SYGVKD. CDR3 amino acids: CAASGGTTLGEQYF. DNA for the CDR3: TGTGCCGCTTCGGGGGGTACCACCTTGGGAGAGCAGTACTTC.

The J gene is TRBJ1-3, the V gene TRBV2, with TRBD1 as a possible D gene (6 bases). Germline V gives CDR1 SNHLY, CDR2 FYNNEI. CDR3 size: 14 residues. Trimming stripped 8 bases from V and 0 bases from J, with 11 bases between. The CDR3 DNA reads TGTGCCAGCGATGGACAGTTCTCTGGAAACACCATATATTTT. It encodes CASDGQFSGNTIYF.

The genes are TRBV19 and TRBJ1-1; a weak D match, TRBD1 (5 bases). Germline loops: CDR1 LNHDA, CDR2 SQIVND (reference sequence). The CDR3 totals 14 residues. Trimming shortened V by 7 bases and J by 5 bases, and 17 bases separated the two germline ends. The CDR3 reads CASKAGRGRTEAFF. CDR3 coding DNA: TGTGCCAGTAAAGCAGGGAGGGGTCGTACTGAAGCTTTCTTT.

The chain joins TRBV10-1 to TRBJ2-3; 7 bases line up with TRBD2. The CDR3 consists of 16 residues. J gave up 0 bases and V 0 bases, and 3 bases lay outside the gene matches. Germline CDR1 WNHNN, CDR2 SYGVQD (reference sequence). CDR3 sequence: CASSESTRGSTDTQYF. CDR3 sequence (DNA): TGCGCCAGCAGTGAGTCCACGCGGGGGAGCACAGATACGCAGTATTTT.

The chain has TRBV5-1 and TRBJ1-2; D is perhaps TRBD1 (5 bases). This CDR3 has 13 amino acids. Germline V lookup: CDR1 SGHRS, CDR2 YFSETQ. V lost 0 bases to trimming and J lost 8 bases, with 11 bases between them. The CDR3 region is CASSLAGVSGYTF. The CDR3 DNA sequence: TGCGCCAGCAGCTTGGCGGGGGTAAGCGGCTACACCTTC. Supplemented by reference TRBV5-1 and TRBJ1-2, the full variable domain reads KAGVTQTPRYLIKTRGQQVTLSCSPISGHRSVSWYQQTPGQGLQFLFEYFSETQRNKGNFPGRFSGRQFSNSRSEMNVSTLELGDSALYLCASSLAGVSGYTFGSGTRLTVV.

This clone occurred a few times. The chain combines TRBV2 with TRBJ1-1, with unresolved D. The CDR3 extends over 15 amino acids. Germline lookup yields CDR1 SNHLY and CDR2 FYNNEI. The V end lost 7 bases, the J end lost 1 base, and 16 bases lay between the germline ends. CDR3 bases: TGTGCCAGCACCGGGCCGGGAGAAACGAACACTGAAGCTTTCTTT. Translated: CASTGPGETNTEAFF.

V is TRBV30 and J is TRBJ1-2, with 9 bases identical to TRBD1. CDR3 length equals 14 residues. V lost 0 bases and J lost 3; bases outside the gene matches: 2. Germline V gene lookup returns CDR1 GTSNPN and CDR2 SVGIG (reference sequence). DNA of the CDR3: TGTGCCTGGAGTGTCGGACAGGGGTACTATGGCTACACCTTC. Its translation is CAWSVGQGYYGYTF.